The 15 T cell receptor beta chains given below trace back to one sample, sequenced in a study of blood T cells in healthy people across ages. A second PCR of about 7 to 11 cycles used a sample-barcoded 5' primer and a J-beta primer mix. MiXCR, applied by TCRdb to the 5' RACE reads, yields one record per CDR3 protein. The sample comprises 800,000 to 900,000 distinct CDR3 sequences, around 68% of which are singletons, and about 30% rests with the top ten. The sequencing sample was made of blood. The receptors derive from a young man in good health.

This clonotype was seen only a few times. The CDR3 here is CASSPERDRDYEQYF. The CDR3 bases are TGTGCCAGCAGTCCGGAACGGGACAGGGACTACGAGCAGTACTTC. This chain links TRBV12-3 or TRBV12-4 with TRBJ2-7; 9 nucleotides align to TRBD1. This CDR3 has 15 residues. Losses at the gene ends were 5 bases for V and 3 bases for J; bases not matched to a gene: 8.

On this clonotype itself: A much larger clone sits a single nucleotide away, making a read error possible. The genes are TRBV7-6 and TRBJ2-6; possibly TRBD1 for D (5 bases). Germline V lookup: CDR1 SGHVS, CDR2 FNYEAQ. CDR3 size: 14 residues. The CDR3 DNA reads as TGTGCCAGCAAGCGTAACTCTGGGGCCGACGTCCTGACTTTC. Its translation is CASKRNSGADVLTF.

The J gene is TRBJ2-7, the V gene TRBV20-1; 8 positions match TRBD1. Germline lookup yields CDR1 DFQATT and CDR2 SNEGSKA (reference sequence). This CDR3 is built from 14 residues. V trimming: 6 bases; J trimming: 0 bases; junction bases outside the gene matches: 7. For the CDR3, the DNA is TGCAGTGCGAGTAGACAGGGGAGCTCCTACGAGCAGTACTTC. Its protein is CSASRQGSSYEQYF.

The chain recombines TRBV20-1 with TRBJ2-5; the D gene is possibly TRBD2 (7 bases). Germline CDR1 and CDR2: DFQATT and SNEGSKA (reference sequence). The CDR3 has 14 amino acids. Trimming stripped 1 base from V and 5 bases from J, with 14 bases between. The CDR3 is CSARGEGGEETQYF. In nucleotides, the CDR3 is TGCAGTGCTAGAGGGGAGGGGGGGGAGGAGACCCAGTACTTC.

This chain joins TRBV5-5 and TRBJ2-7, with 7 bases matching TRBD2. V gave up 10 bases and J gave up 3 bases; unmatched junction bases: 10. The CDR3 spans 13 residues. CDR1 is SGHKS and CDR2 is YYEKEE in the germline V gene (reference sequence). The CDR3 nucleotides read TGTGCCTCCCGGCTAGCGGTGATCTACGAGCAGTACTTC. Protein product: CASRLAVIYEQYF. The whole variable domain, filled in from reference TRBV5-5 and TRBJ2-7, reads DAGVTQSPTHLIKTRGQQVTLRCSPISGHKSVSWYQQVLGQGPQFIFQYYEKEERGRGNFPDRFSARQFPNYSSELNVNALLLGDSALYLCASRLAVIYEQYFGPGTRLTVT.

The chain links TRBV20-1 to TRBJ2-2, with a weak D call TRBD2 (5 bases). Trimming shortened V by 3 bases and J by 8 bases, and 22 bases separated the two germline ends. Germline-derived CDR1 and CDR2 are DFQATT and SNEGSKA (reference sequence). This CDR3 has 16 residues. The CDR3, as DNA: TGCAGTGCTAGTACCGGGGTCATCCAGGTCTGGGGGGAGCTGTTTTTT. Its translation: CSASTGVIQVWGELFF.

The gene calls are TRBV5-1 and TRBJ2-2, with 8 nucleotides matching TRBD2. The CDR3 is made up of 16 amino acids. The trim removed 0 bases at V and 5 bases at J, leaving 6 bases unmatched. Per germline, CDR1 SGHRS and CDR2 YFSETQ. The CDR3 DNA is TGCGCCAGCAGCTTGGTTGGCGGGGGGCCTACCGGGGAGCTGTTTTTT. Its protein is CASSLVGGGPTGELFF.

The chain uses TRBV5-1 and TRBJ2-7; D is undetermined. CDR3 size: 13 residues. Between the trimmed V and J ends, which lost 5 bases and 0 bases, there was a span of 9 bases. The germline CDR1 and CDR2 sequences are SGHRS and YFSETQ. In DNA, the CDR3 is TGCGCCAGCAGGGCGGATAGCTCCTACGAGCAGTACTTC. Protein product: CASRADSSYEQYF. Filled out from reference TRBV5-1 and TRBJ2-7, the complete variable domain reads KAGVTQTPRYLIKTRGQQVTLSCSPISGHRSVSWYQQTPGQGLQFLFEYFSETQRNKGNFPGRFSGRQFSNSRSEMNVSTLELGDSALYLCASRADSSYEQYFGPGTRLTVT.

J is TRBJ2-5 and V is TRBV7-2, with TRBD1 matching over 9 bases. Unmatched junction bases numbered 8, after V lost 4 bases and J lost 5 bases. This CDR3 spans 15 amino acids. CDR1 is SGHTA, CDR2 FQGNSA, per germline. CDR3 residues: CASSSGTGRGETQYF. In DNA, the CDR3 is TGTGCCAGCAGCTCAGGGACAGGGCGTGGGGAGACCCAGTACTTC.

The V call is TRBV10-3, the J call TRBJ1-4; D remains ambiguous. The CDR3 is 14 amino acids. Germline values: CDR1 ENHRY, CDR2 SYGVKD. The V gene lost 2 bases and the J gene lost 0 bases, with 4 bases spanning the gap. The CDR3 loop reads CAISEPTTNEKLFF. The CDR3 DNA reads as TGTGCCATCAGTGAGCCTACAACTAATGAAAAACTGTTTTTT.

In regard to this clonotype: One end of the junction does not line up with germline, which may come from a read error. This sequence joins TRBV24-1 and TRBJ2-3; D gene uncertain. This CDR3 comprises 16 residues. From germline, CDR1 is KGHDR and CDR2 SFDVKD. The CDR3 nucleotides read TGTGCCACCAGTGATGCCCGTAAGGATCGCACAGATACACAGTATTTT. Its protein is CATSDARKDRTDTQYF.

The chain's CDR3 is CASSAGDYTF. DNA of the CDR3: TGTGCCAGCAGTGCTGGGGACTACACCTTC. V usage is TRBV25-1 and J usage is TRBJ1-2, with D unclear. Trimming removed 4 bases at V and 10 bases at J, with 7 bases between. The CDR3 is 10 amino acids. Germline CDR1 reads MGHDK; CDR2 reads SYGVNS.

CDR3 region: CAWRGRGYEQYF. As DNA, the CDR3 is TGTGCCTGGAGAGGCAGGGGCTACGAGCAGTACTTC. This chain uses TRBV30 with TRBJ2-7; D may be TRBD1 (6 bases). The germline CDR1 and CDR2 sequences are GTSNPN and SVGIG (reference sequence). The CDR3 loop spans 12 amino acids. Trimming removed 3 bases from V and 3 bases from J, with 9 bases in between. The full variable domain, rest sourced from reference TRBV30 and TRBJ2-7, is SQTIHQWPATLVQPVGSPLSLECTVEGTSNPNLYWYRQAAGRGLQLLFYSVGIGQISSEVPQNLSASRPQDRQFILSSKKLLLSDSGFYLCAWRGRGYEQYFGPGTRLTVT.

The chain is built from TRBV3-1 and TRBJ2-3; no definite D call. The CDR3 runs 12 residues. Germline lookup yields CDR1 LGHDT and CDR2 YNNKEL (reference sequence). V lost 3 bases and J lost 6, with 7 bases in between. CDR3 sequence (DNA): TGTGCCAGCAGCCAGTATGGGGATACGCAGTATTTT. Amino acid sequence: CASSQYGDTQYF.

This clonotype showed up just once. The chain is built from TRBV21-1 and TRBJ2-1. TRBV21-1 is deemed a pseudogene. This CDR3 contains 12 residues. The CDR3 coding sequence is TGTGCCAGCACTGGGTCTTGGGGTGAGCAGTTCTTC. It yields the protein CASTGSWGEQFF.